This TCR beta chain is from a study of blood T cell repertoires in COVID-19 (dated by TCRdb to 2020 to 2022). Regarding the research as a whole: Samples covering the acute and convalescent phases of COVID-19 were provided by collaborators in the United States, Italy and Spain. Deeply sampled blood TCRbeta repertoires from subjects exposed to, actively infected with, or recovered from COVID-19 were included in the dataset. The sample metadata nearly always contained a de-identified subject ID, COVID-19 status, age in years and sex. Where available, HLA class I and class II types were taken from metadata supplied by the sample provider and were not determined by assay-based typing. Samples came from the ongoing ImmuneRACE study (first 160 participants) plus 1,254 subjects from 6 global collaborators. The material from the prospective study consisted of cDNA or gDNA derived from T cells, B-cell-depleted T cells, or PBMCs. A freely available public database, intended as a resource for researchers studying the immune response to SARS-CoV-2, is where the repertoires were released.

Study-wide conclusions, independent of this receptor: The amount of clinical and demographic metadata varied by source and participant and was provided uncurated.

With respect to this clone: Its antigen is currently not known. Its ends do not fully match the called genes, so a read error is possible.

Sequences SSHAT (CDR1) and FNYEAQ (CDR2) are obtained from the germline V gene (reference sequence). CDR3 length: 16 amino acids, cysteine to phenylalanine. Only the CDR3 part of the read is kept: 48 bases, read in frame from the first base. One collaborating source in Seattle enrolled patients while the patients were actively infected and followed the patients over time throughout the course of disease. Whole blood was collected in K2EDTA tubes by collaborating institutions according to the institutions' own protocols. Collaborator samples were shipped for TCRbeta analysis as frozen whole blood, isolated PBMCs, or DNA extracted from either sample type. TCRbeta CDR3 regions were amplified from genomic DNA by means of the immunoSEQ Assay, a bias-controlled multiplex PCR. As for how the authors treated the data: The number of nucleated cells in each sample was estimated by amplification of reference gene primers within the assay. Sequence reads were collapsed and filtered to measure the absolute abundance of every unique TCRbeta CDR3 rearrangement. For each sample, productive Simpson clonality was calculated as the square root of Simpson's diversity index over productive rearrangements. TCRdb mirrors the immuneACCESS table, restricted to in-frame sequences. Some clones are absent from its copies; in checked studies, under half trace to an unresolved V gene, and the reason for the others is unknown. V, J and clone size are taken as reported in that table, and D and trimming were inferred from the DNA itself. In this sample the table shows 200,000 to 300,000 clones, 75% to 85% of which occur a single time. In total, the top ten clones hold roughly 8% of the sample.

The chain uses TRBV7-7 and TRBJ2-1; TRBD2 matches 12 bases in the middle. The source is a woman older than 75 with COVID-19, enrolled during active disease. Specimen: peripheral blood. The CDR3 protein sequence reads: CASSPGVGTSGSGQFF. In nucleotides, the sequence is TGTGCTAGCAGCCCGGGGGTAGGGACTAGCGGGTCCGGGCAGTTCTTC.